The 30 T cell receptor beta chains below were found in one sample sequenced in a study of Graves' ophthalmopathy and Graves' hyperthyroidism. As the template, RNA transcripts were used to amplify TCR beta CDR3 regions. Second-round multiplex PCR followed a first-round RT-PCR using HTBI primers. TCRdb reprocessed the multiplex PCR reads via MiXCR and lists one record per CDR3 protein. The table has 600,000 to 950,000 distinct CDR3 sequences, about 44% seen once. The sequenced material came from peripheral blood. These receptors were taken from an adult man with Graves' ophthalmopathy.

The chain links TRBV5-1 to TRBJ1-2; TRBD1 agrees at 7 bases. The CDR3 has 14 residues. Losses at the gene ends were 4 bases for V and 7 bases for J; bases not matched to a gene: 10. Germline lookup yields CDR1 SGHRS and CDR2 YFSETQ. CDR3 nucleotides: TGCGCCAGCAGCAGAGGGACAGTGGACTCTGGCTACACCTTC. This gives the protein CASSRGTVDSGYTF.

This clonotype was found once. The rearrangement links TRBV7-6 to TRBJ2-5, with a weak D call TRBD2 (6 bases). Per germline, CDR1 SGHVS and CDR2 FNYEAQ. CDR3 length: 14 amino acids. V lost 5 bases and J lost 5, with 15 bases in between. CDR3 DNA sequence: TGTGCCAGCAGCGACGTGTCTCGGGGGGAGACCCAGTACTTC. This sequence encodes CASSDVSRGETQYF.

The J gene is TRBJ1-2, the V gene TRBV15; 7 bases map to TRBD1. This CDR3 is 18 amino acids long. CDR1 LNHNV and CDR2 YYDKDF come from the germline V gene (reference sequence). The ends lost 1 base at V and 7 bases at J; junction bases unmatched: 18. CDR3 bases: TGTGCCACCAGCAGAGTGAGGCGGGACAGCGTCGAAACGGGTGGCTACACCTTC. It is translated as CATSRVRRDSVETGGYTF.

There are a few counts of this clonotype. The CDR3 sequence: CASSRGGDRTEAFF. The DNA for the CDR3 is TGTGCCAGCAGCCGGGGGGGGGACAGGACTGAAGCTTTCTTT. The chain employs TRBV7-9 and TRBJ1-1; TRBD1 agrees at 8 bases. From germline, CDR1 is SEHNR and CDR2 FQNEAQ (reference sequence). CDR3 length: 14 amino acids. After removal of 5 bases from V and 5 bases from J, the junction contained 7 bases not matched to a gene.

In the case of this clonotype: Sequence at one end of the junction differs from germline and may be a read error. The CDR3 loop reads CAISYRDRGANTGGLFF. In DNA form, the CDR3 reads TGTGCCATCAGTTATAGGGACAGGGGCGCGAACACCGGGGGGCTGTTTTTT. V gene TRBV10-3 combines with J gene TRBJ2-2, with TRBD1 identical over 10 bases. In germline, CDR1 is ENHRY, CDR2 SYGVKD. This CDR3 is built from 17 residues.

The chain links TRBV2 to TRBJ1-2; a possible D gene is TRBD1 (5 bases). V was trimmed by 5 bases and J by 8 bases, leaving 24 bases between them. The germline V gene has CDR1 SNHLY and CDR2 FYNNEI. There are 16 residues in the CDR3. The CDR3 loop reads CASSLENFGQGEGYTF. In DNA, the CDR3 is TGTGCCAGCAGTCTGGAGAACTTCGGTCAGGGCGAGGGCTACACCTTC.

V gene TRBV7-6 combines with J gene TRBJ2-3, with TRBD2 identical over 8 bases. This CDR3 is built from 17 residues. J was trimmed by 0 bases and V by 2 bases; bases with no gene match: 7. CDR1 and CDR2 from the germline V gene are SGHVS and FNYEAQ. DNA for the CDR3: TGTGCCAGCAGCTTAAGCGGCGGGGGGACCAGCACAGATACGCAGTATTTT. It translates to CASSLSGGGTSTDTQYF.

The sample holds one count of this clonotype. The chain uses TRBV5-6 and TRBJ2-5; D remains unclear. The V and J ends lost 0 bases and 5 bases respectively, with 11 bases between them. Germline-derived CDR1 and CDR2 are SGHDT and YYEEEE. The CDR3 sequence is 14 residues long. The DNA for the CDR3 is TGTGCCAGCAGCTTGGGCCCTGTGCGGGAGACCCAGTACTTC. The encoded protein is CASSLGPVRETQYF.

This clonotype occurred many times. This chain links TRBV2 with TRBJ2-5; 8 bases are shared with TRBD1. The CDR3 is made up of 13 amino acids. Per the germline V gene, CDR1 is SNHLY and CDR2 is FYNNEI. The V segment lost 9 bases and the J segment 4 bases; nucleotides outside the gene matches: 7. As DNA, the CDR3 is TGTGCCAGTGAGACAGGGGTCGGAGAGACCCAGTACTTC. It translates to CASETGVGETQYF.

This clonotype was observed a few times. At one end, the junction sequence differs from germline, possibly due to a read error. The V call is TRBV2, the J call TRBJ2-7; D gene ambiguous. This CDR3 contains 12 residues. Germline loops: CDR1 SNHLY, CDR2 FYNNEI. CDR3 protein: CASKGGAYGQYF. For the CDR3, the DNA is TGTGCCAGCAAAGGCGGAGCGTACGGGCAGTACTTC.

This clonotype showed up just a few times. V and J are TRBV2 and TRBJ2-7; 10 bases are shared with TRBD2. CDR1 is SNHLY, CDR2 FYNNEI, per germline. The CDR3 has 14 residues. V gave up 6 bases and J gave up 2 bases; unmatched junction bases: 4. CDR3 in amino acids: CASRSGRATYEQYF. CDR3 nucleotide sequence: TGTGCCAGCAGGAGCGGGAGGGCCACCTACGAGCAGTACTTC.

Written as DNA, the CDR3 is TGTGCCAGCAGTGATTGGAGCGGGGAGACCCAGTACTTC. It encodes CASSDWSGETQYF. This chain links TRBV2 with TRBJ2-5; D possibly corresponds to TRBD2 (6 bases). This CDR3 is 13 amino acids long. The V gene's germline CDR1 is SNHLY and CDR2 FYNNEI. Deletions cut 3 bases from V and 5 bases from J, with 10 bases between.

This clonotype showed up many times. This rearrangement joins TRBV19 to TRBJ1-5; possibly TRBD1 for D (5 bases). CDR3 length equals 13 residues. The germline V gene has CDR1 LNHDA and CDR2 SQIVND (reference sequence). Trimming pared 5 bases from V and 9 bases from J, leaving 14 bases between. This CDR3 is CASSALGTRPQHF. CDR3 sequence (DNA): TGTGCCAGTAGTGCCCTAGGGACTCGGCCCCAGCATTTT.

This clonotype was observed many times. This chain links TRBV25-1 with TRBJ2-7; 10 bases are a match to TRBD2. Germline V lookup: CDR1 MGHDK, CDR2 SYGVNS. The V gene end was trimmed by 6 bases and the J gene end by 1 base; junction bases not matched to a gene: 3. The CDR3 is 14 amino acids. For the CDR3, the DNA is TGTGCCAGCAGGTCTAGCGGGGGATCCTACGAGCAGTACTTC. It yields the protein CASRSSGGSYEQYF.

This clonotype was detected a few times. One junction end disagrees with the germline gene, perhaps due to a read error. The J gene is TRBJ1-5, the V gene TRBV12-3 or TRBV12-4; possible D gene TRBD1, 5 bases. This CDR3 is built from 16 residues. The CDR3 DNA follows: TGTGCCAGCCGTTTCACCCGGGGGACGAGCAATCAGCCCCAGCATTTT. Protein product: CASRFTRGTSNQPQHF.

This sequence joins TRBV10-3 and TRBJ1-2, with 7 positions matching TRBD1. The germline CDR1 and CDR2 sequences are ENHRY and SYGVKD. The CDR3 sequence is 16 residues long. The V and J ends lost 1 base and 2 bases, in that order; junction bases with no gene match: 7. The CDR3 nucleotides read TGTGCCATCAGTGAGTGGACAGGCCAGGGAAACTATGGCTACACCTTC. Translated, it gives CAISEWTGQGNYGYTF.

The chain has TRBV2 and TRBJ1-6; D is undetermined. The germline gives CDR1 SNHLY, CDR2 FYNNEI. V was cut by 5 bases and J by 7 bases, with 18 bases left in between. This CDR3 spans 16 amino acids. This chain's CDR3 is CASSYSPGCANSPLHF. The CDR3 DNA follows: TGTGCCAGCAGTTACTCGCCCGGGTGTGCGAATTCACCCCTCCACTTT.

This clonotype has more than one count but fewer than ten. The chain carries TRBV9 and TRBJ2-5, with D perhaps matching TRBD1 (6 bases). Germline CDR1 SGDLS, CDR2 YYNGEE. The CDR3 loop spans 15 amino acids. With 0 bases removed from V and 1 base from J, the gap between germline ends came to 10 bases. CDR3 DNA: TGTGCCAGCAGCGTAGGTGGGGGCCCCCAAGAGACCCAGTACTTC. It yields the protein CASSVGGGPQETQYF.

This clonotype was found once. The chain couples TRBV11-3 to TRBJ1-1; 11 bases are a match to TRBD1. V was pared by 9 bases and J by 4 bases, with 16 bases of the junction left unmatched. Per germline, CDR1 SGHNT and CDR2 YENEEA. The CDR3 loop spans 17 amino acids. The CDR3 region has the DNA TGTGCCAGTAGTAAGAGGGGGACAGGGGGTCCGGGCACTGAAGCTTTCTTT. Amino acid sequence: CASSKRGTGGPGTEAFF.

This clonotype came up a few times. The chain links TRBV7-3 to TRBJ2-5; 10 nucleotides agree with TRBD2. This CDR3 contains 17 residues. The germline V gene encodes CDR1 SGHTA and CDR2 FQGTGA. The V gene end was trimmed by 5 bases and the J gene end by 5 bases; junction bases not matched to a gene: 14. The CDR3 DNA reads TGTGCCAGCAGCCCCAGGCCAAGCGGGGGGGTTGGGGAGACCCAGTACTTC. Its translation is CASSPRPSGGVGETQYF.

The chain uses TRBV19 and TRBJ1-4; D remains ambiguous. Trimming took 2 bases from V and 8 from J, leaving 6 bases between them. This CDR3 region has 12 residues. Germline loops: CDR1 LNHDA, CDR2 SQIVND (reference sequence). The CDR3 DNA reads TGTGCCAGTAGTATACTCGACGAAAAACTGTTTTTT. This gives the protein CASSILDEKLFF.

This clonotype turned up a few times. For the CDR3, the DNA is TGCAGTGCTAGAGTCTACAGGGTTCTAGACGAGCAGTACTTC. Its translation is CSARVYRVLDEQYF. V usage is TRBV20-1 and J usage is TRBJ2-7, with D perhaps matching TRBD1 (6 bases). CDR3 size: 14 residues. Germline CDR1 DFQATT, CDR2 SNEGSKA (reference sequence). V lost 1 base and J 5 bases, leaving 15 bases between the germline ends.

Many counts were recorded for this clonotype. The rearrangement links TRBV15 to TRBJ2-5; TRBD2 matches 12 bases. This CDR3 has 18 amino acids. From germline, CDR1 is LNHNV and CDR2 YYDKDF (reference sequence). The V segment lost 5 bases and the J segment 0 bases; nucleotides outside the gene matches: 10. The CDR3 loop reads CATSPDIGLAGNQETQYF. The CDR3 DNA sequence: TGTGCCACCAGCCCGGATATCGGACTAGCGGGGAACCAAGAGACCCAGTACTTC.

Here the CDR3 reads CAITGTKTGKLFF. CDR3 nucleotides: TGTGCCATCACTGGGACAAAGACTGGAAAACTGTTTTTT. This rearrangement joins TRBV10-3 to TRBJ1-4; D is perhaps TRBD1 (6 bases). The CDR3 length is 13 residues. The V end was cut by 7 bases, the J end by 10 bases, with 16 bases between. Looked up from germline, CDR1 is ENHRY and CDR2 is SYGVKD.

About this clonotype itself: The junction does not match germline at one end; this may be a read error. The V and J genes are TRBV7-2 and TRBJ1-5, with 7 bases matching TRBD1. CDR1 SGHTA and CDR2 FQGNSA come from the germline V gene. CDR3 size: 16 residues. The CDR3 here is CAISLDRPYSNQPQHF. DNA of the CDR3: TGTGCCATCAGCTTGGACAGGCCGTATAGCAATCAGCCCCAGCATTTT.

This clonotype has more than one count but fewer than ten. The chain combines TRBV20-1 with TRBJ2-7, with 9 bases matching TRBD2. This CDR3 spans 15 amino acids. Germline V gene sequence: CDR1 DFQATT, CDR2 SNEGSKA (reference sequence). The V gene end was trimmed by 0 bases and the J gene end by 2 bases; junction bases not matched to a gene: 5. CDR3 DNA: TGCAGTGCTAGAGATATGGCTAGCGGGACCTACGAGCAGTACTTC. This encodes CSARDMASGTYEQYF.

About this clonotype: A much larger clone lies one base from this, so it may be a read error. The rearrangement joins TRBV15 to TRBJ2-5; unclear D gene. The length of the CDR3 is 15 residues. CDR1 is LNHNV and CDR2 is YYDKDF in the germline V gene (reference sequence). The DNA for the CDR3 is TGTGCCACCAGCAGAGATCCGACTGCCCAAGAGACCCAGTGCTTC. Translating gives CATSRDPTAQETQCF. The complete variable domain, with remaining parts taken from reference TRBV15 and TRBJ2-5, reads DAMVIQNPRYQVTQFGKPVTLSCSQTLNHNVMYWYQQKSSQAPKLLFHYYDKDFNNEADTPDNFQSRRPNTSFCFLDIRSPGLGDTAMYLCATSRDPTAQETQCFGPGTRLLVL.

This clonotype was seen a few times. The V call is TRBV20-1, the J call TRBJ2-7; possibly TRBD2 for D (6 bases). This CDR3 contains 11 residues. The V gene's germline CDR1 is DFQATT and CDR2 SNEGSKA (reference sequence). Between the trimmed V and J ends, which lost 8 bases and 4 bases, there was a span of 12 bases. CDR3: CSFGGAYEQYF. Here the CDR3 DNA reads TGCAGTTTTGGAGGGGCTTACGAGCAGTACTTC.

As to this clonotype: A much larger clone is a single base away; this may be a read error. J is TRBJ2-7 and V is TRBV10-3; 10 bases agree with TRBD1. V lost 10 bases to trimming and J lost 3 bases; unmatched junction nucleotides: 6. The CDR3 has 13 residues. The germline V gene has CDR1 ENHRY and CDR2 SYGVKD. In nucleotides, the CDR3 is TGTGCCAGCGAGGACAGGGGGGACTACGAGCAGTACTTC. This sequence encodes CASEDRGDYEQYF.

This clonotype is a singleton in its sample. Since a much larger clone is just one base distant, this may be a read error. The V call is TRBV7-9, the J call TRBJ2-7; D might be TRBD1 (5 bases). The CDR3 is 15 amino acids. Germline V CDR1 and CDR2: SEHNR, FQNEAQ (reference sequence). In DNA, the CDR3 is TGTGCCAGCAGCTTCGACATTGTGGGGCCTGACGAGCGGTACTTC. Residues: CASSFDIVGPDERYF.